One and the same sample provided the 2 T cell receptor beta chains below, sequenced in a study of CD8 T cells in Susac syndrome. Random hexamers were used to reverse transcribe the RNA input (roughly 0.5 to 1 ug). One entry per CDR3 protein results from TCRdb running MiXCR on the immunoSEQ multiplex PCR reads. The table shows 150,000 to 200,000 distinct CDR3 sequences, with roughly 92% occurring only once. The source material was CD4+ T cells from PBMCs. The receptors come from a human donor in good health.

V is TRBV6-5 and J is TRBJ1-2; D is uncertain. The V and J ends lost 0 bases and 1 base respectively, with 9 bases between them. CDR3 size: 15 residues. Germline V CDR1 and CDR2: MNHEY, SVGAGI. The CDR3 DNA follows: TGTGCCAGCAGTTACTCAAGGCAGATTAACTATGGCTACACCTTC. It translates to CASSYSRQINYGYTF.

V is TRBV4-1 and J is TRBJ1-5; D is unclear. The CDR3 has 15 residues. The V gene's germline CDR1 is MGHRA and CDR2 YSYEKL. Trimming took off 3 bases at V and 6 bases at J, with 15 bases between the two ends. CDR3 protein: CASSHAFYAFQPQHF. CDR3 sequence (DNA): TGCGCCAGCAGCCATGCCTTCTACGCTTTTCAGCCCCAGCATTTT.